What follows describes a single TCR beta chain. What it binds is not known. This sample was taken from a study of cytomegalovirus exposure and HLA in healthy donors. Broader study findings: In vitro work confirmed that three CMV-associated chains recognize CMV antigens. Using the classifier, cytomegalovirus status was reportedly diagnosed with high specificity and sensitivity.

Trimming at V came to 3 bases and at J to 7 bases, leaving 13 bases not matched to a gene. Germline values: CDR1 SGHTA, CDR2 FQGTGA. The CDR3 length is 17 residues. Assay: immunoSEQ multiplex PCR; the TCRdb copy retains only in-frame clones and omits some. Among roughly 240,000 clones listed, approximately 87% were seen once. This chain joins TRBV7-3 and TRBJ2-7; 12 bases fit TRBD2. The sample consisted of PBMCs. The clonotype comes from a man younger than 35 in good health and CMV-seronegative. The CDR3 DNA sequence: TGTGCCAGCAGCTTGAGGCTAGCGGGAGGGACCACGTGTGAGCAGTACTTC. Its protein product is CASSLRLAGGTTCEQYF. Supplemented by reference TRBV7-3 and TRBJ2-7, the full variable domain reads GAGVSQTPSNKVTEKGKYVELRCDPISGHTALYWYRQSLGQGPEFLIYFQGTGAADDSGLPNDRFFAVRPEGSVSTLKIQRTERGDSAVYLCASSLRLAGGTTCEQYFGPGTRLTVT.